This TCR beta chain came from a study of shared clonotypes between healthy human individuals. Across the study: The donor group consisted of a couple of women and a few men, aged 18 to 49. The study used three CD4 naive, three CD4 memory, two CD8 naive and one CD8 memory plate per donor. General observations from the study: The donor pool, a small one, limited the genetic and exposure-history diversity represented.

The CDR3 length is 22 residues. V dropped 2 bases and J dropped 0 bases, with 30 bases sitting between them. The germline V gene has CDR1 MRHNA and CDR2 SNTAGT. Generated by immunoSEQ multiplex PCR, the TCRdb table keeps only in-frame clones and is missing some. The repertoire holds about 2.4 million clones, with roughly 93% as singletons. Worth noting for this clone: What it binds is unknown.

The TCR was taken from a man between 18 and 35 years old in good health. Some clones in this sample may be carry-over from other donors' samples. The chain has TRBV6-4 and TRBJ2-3, with D possibly TRBD1 on 5 matching bases. Material for sequencing was naive CD4+ T cells from PBMCs. Subset specified: CD45RA+ positively selected. The CDR3 spells CASSDPRQRPKVGYGSTDTQYF. CDR3 nucleotide sequence: TGTGCCAGCAGTGACCCTCGACAGAGACCCAAAGTGGGTTATGGGAGCACAGATACGCAGTATTTT.